This T cell receptor (beta chain) was profiled in a study of CD8 T cells in ankylosing spondylitis. Study results and limitations: Characteristic of ankylosing spondylitis blood, it appeared, was a TCR beta motif comprising roughly 8 highly homologous variants. Previous work reported some of these motif variants in the synovial fluid and blood of reactive arthritis.

Many counts were recorded for this clonotype. Its matching antigen is unknown. The germline V gene encodes CDR1 SGHRS and CDR2 YFSETQ. CDR3 length: 16 residues. V lost 1 base, J lost 0 bases, and 11 bases lay in between. TCRdb called the 5' RACE reads again in MiXCR, with one record for every CDR3 protein. The sample consists of under 300,000 distinct CDR3 sequences, about 10% of them appearing once. Material for sequencing was blood, either unsorted or a sorted T cell fraction (not recorded which). V is TRBV5-1 and J is TRBJ2-1; D unclear. This sequence originates from a male donor with ankylosing spondylitis or in good health (not recorded which). CDR3 amino acids: CASSLLQQSSYNEQFF. In DNA form, the CDR3 reads TGCGCCAGCAGCTTGTTGCAGCAAAGCTCCTACAATGAGCAGTTCTTC.